Below are 15 T cell receptor beta chains sequenced from a single sample in a study of regulatory and conventional T cells in RAG deficiency. This table comes from immunoSEQ multiplex PCR, and its TCRdb copy is limited to in-frame clones, with some not included. The data show 6,000 to 7,500 clones, about four fifths seen once. Separately, the same data were catalogued under a study of regulatory T cells. From that second work: Primers: 52 TRBV forward and 13 TRBJ reverse.

Sequencing input: CD8+ T cells sorted from blood. The receptors stem from a human donor in good health.

In its sample, this clone was seen once. A junction end diverges from the germline sequence, so it may reflect a read error. The V gene is TRBV6-6, the J gene TRBJ2-2; D not certain. Looked up from germline, CDR1 is MNHNY and CDR2 is SVGAGI (reference sequence). The CDR3 is 13 amino acids. The CDR3 DNA follows: TGTGCCAGCAGCTACTTTGGGGCCGGGGAGCTGTTTTTT. Protein: CASSYFGAGELFF.

The chain joins TRBV6-5 to TRBJ1-5; perhaps TRBD1 as D (5 bases). Germline CDR1 is MNHEY and CDR2 is SVGAGI. Trimming shortened V by 11 bases and J by 6 bases, and 11 bases separated the two germline ends. There are 11 residues in the CDR3. The CDR3, as DNA: TGTGCCGCTACAGGAGGTCAGCCCCAGCATTTT. It is translated as CAATGGQPQHF.

V is TRBV11-3 and J is TRBJ2-7, with D maybe TRBD2 (5 bases). Looked up from germline, CDR1 is SGHNT and CDR2 is YENEEA. CDR3 length equals 13 residues. V lost 1 base and J 3 bases, leaving 7 bases between the germline ends. This CDR3 reads CASSLAGDYEQYF. Written as DNA, the CDR3 is TGTGCCAGCAGCTTAGCCGGGGACTACGAGCAGTACTTC.

CDR3 region: CATPQCTEQYF. As DNA, the CDR3 is TGTGCCACTCCACAGTGTACCGAGCAGTACTTC. The chain couples TRBV19 to TRBJ2-7; no firm D call. Germline V gene data show CDR1 as LNHDA and CDR2 as SQIVND (reference sequence). V lost 10 bases and J lost 6, with 13 bases in between. The CDR3 length is 11 residues.

The V and J genes are TRBV7-8 and TRBJ1-1, with D possibly being TRBD1 (5 bases). Trimming took 5 bases from V and 6 from J, leaving 19 bases between them. The CDR3 loop spans 15 amino acids. Germline assignment: CDR1 SGHVS and CDR2 FQNEAQ. The CDR3 DNA reads as TGTGCCAGCAGCCCGGTCCTGGGGGGTTACGCTGAAGCTTTCTTT. As protein: CASSPVLGGYAEAFF.

The chain combines TRBV7-9 with TRBJ2-7; 9 bases align to TRBD1. V lost 4 bases and J lost 4; bases outside the gene matches: 8. This CDR3 has 15 amino acids. Per the germline V gene, CDR1 is SEHNR and CDR2 is FQNEAQ (reference sequence). The CDR3 protein is CASSYPDRGKYEQYF. The CDR3 DNA is TGTGCCAGCAGCTATCCGGACAGGGGAAAATACGAGCAGTACTTC.

CDR3 residues: CASSDSYGYTF. The CDR3 nucleotides are TGTGCCAGCAGCGACAGCTATGGCTACACCTTC. The V gene is TRBV6-4, the J gene TRBJ1-2; possible D gene TRBD1, 5 bases. The germline CDR1 and CDR2 sequences are MRHNA and SNTAGT. V lost 6 bases to trimming and J lost 4 bases, with 6 bases between them. The length of the CDR3 is 11 residues.

V and J are TRBV7-3 and TRBJ2-3; 8 nucleotides line up with TRBD2. This CDR3 has 15 amino acids. Germline CDR1 SGHTA, CDR2 FQGTGA. V shed 2 bases, J shed 1 base, and the junction held 2 bases outside the gene matches. For the CDR3, the DNA is TGTGCCAGCAGCTTAGATAGCGGGGGCACAGATACGCAGTATTTT. Amino acid sequence: CASSLDSGGTDTQYF.

This clone was seen a few times. The gene calls are TRBV5-5 and TRBJ2-5, with 8 bases matching TRBD2. Germline CDR1 and CDR2: SGHKS and YYEKEE (reference sequence). V lost 4 bases and J lost 5; bases outside the gene matches: 10. CDR3 length equals 15 residues. The DNA of the CDR3 is TGTGCCAGCAGCGAAACGGGACTAGGGGGTGAGACCCAGTACTTC. Translation gives CASSETGLGGETQYF. Complete variable domain (other parts from reference TRBV5-5 and TRBJ2-5): DAGVTQSPTHLIKTRGQQVTLRCSPISGHKSVSWYQQVLGQGPQFIFQYYEKEERGRGNFPDRFSARQFPNYSSELNVNALLLGDSALYLCASSETGLGGETQYFGPGTRLLVL.

This sequence joins TRBV30 and TRBJ2-3; D not resolved. Trimming shortened V by 3 bases and J by 5 bases, and 18 bases separated the two germline ends. Germline values: CDR1 GTSNPN, CDR2 SVGIG (reference sequence). This CDR3 has 15 amino acids. This chain's CDR3 is CAWRPWAPGEDTQYF. In nucleotides, the CDR3 is TGTGCCTGGAGACCGTGGGCCCCAGGCGAAGATACGCAGTATTTT.

A single count supports this clone. V and J are TRBV18 and TRBJ1-3; possibly TRBD1 for D (5 bases). The CDR3 is 16 amino acids. Germline V gives CDR1 KGHSH, CDR2 LQKENI. Trimming pared 2 bases from V and 4 bases from J, leaving 15 bases between. DNA of the CDR3: TGTGCCAGCTCACCAGCGGGGGGTGTTGTCGGAAACACCATATATTTT. Protein product: CASSPAGGVVGNTIYF. Variable domain in full (rest from reference TRBV18 and TRBJ1-3): NAGVMQNPRHLVRRRGQEARLRCSPMKGHSHVYWYRQLPEEGLKFMVYLQKENIIDESGMPKERFSAEFPKEGPSILRIQQVVRGDSAAYFCASSPAGGVVGNTIYFGEGSWLTVV.

As for this clone: The same CDR3 arises from other DNA sequences in this sample as well. The chain has TRBV19 and TRBJ1-5; 9 bases are shared with TRBD1. The trim removed 7 bases at V and 7 bases at J, leaving 8 bases unmatched. The CDR3 covers 14 residues. Germline V gene sequence: CDR1 LNHDA, CDR2 SQIVND (reference sequence). CDR3 bases: TGTGCCAGTACCGACGGACAGGGGAGGCAGCCCCAGCATTTT. It yields the protein CASTDGQGRQPQHF.

The V and J genes are TRBV27 and TRBJ2-7; D unresolved. In germline, CDR1 is MNHEY, CDR2 SMNVEV (reference sequence). V was clipped by 0 bases and J by 3 bases, with 9 bases between them. This CDR3 spans 14 amino acids. For the CDR3, the DNA is TGTGCCAGCAGTTTATCGACACAGATCTACGAGCAGTACTTC. Encoded protein: CASSLSTQIYEQYF.

The CDR3 region is CASSQGGAGGQGETQYF. CDR3 coding DNA: TGTGCCAGCAGCCAAGGCGGAGCGGGGGGGCAGGGAGAGACCCAGTACTTC. J is TRBJ2-5 and V is TRBV4-2, with 10 positions matching TRBD2. From germline, CDR1 is LGHNA and CDR2 YNFKEQ. V gave up 1 base and J gave up 4 bases; unmatched junction bases: 9. There are 17 residues in the CDR3.

J is TRBJ1-2 and V is TRBV9, with 8 bases matching TRBD1. Germline V gene sequence: CDR1 SGDLS, CDR2 YYNGEE. V was pared by 8 bases and J by 5 bases, with 5 bases of the junction left unmatched. There are 12 residues in the CDR3. CDR3 coding DNA: TGTGCCAGTAACAGGGGGAATTATGGCTACACCTTC. Protein: CASNRGNYGYTF. The variable domain in full, with the rest retrieved from reference TRBV9 and TRBJ1-2, is DSGVTQTPKHLITATGQRVTLRCSPRSGDLSVYWYQQSLDQGLQFLIQYYNGEERAKGNILERFSAQQFPDLHSELNLSSLELGDSALYFCASNRGNYGYTFGSGTRLTVV.